The 32 T cell receptor beta chains given below trace back to one sample, sequenced in a study of CD8 T cells in Susac syndrome. After extraction with the RNeasy kit, roughly 0.45 to 1 ug of the RNA was reverse transcribed using random hexamers. One entry per CDR3 protein, called by TCRdb with MiXCR from the immunoSEQ multiplex PCR reads. Of 150,000 to 200,000 distinct CDR3 sequences in the sample, approximately 95% are singletons; the top ten hold more than 0.08%. Sequenced material: CD4+ T cells from PBMCs. These TCRs come from a human donor with Susac syndrome.

This sequence joins TRBV7-9 and TRBJ2-5, with a possible D match to TRBD1 (5 bases). The length of the CDR3 is 17 residues. The V and J ends lost 4 bases and 5 bases respectively, with 23 bases between them. The germline V gene encodes CDR1 SEHNR and CDR2 FQNEAQ (reference sequence). The CDR3, as DNA: TGTGCCAGCAGCTCGCGGCCCTCAGGGCCGCTTATGGAGACCCAGTACTTC. It is translated as CASSSRPSGPLMETQYF.

The chain carries TRBV15 and TRBJ1-4, with TRBD1 matching over 9 bases. The trim removed 0 bases at V and 6 bases at J, leaving 5 bases unmatched. Germline loops: CDR1 LNHNV, CDR2 YYDKDF (reference sequence). The CDR3 covers 16 residues. The CDR3 DNA follows: TGTGCCACCAGCAGAGATTTAGGACAGGGGTATGAAAAACTGTTTTTT. Encoded protein: CATSRDLGQGYEKLFF.

In DNA, the CDR3 is TGTGCCAGCAGCTTCAGTGGGGAACCCGGGGAGCTGTTTTTT. Protein: CASSFSGEPGELFF. The chain couples TRBV2 to TRBJ2-2; no firm D call. V was shortened by 6 bases and J by 6 bases, with 14 bases between the two germline ends. CDR3 size: 14 residues. Germline lookup yields CDR1 SNHLY and CDR2 FYNNEI.

This CDR3 reads CASSAPGQNTEAFF. The CDR3 bases are TGTGCCAGCAGCGCCCCGGGACAGAACACTGAAGCTTTCTTT. V usage is TRBV9 and J usage is TRBJ1-1; D might be TRBD1 (6 bases). The length of the CDR3 is 14 residues. Germline V lookup: CDR1 SGDLS, CDR2 YYNGEE. V was cut by 3 bases and J by 1 base, with 10 bases left in between. Filled out from reference TRBV9 and TRBJ1-1, the complete variable domain reads DSGVTQTPKHLITATGQRVTLRCSPRSGDLSVYWYQQSLDQGLQFLIQYYNGEERAKGNILERFSAQQFPDLHSELNLSSLELGDSALYFCASSAPGQNTEAFFGQGTRLTVV.

The V gene is TRBV5-1, the J gene TRBJ1-1; D ambiguous. The CDR3 runs 15 residues. Germline-derived CDR1 and CDR2 are SGHRS and YFSETQ. V was cut by 3 bases and J by 3 bases, with 15 bases left in between. The CDR3 spells CASSSREHRDTEAFF. For the CDR3, the DNA is TGCGCCAGCAGCTCTAGGGAGCATCGTGACACTGAAGCTTTCTTT.

For the CDR3, the DNA is TGTGCCAGCAGCTTGGGCAGATTCCAAGAGACCCAGTACTTC. The encoded protein is CASSLGRFQETQYF. The chain joins TRBV7-9 to TRBJ2-5; D is uncertain. In germline, CDR1 is SEHNR, CDR2 FQNEAQ (reference sequence). V was shortened by 3 bases and J by 1 base, with 9 bases between the two germline ends. The CDR3 is made up of 14 amino acids.

The genes are TRBV2 and TRBJ2-7; a weak D match, TRBD1 (5 bases). Germline assignment: CDR1 SNHLY and CDR2 FYNNEI. V dropped 11 bases and J dropped 2 bases, with 10 bases sitting between them. This CDR3 has 11 residues. CDR3 DNA sequence: TGTGCCTCTCAAGGGGCCTACGAGCAGTACTTC. It encodes CASQGAYEQYF.

The rearrangement uses TRBV18 and TRBJ1-1; 7 bases match TRBD1. Germline trimming cut 6 bases from V and 0 bases from J; bases unmatched to any gene: 4. This CDR3 has 14 amino acids. CDR1 is KGHSH and CDR2 is LQKENI in the germline V gene. The chain's CDR3 is CASSGQSMNTEAFF. The CDR3 region has the DNA TGTGCCAGCTCGGGACAGTCAATGAACACTGAAGCTTTCTTT.

The genes are TRBV5-4 and TRBJ2-3, with TRBD1 matching over 7 bases. Per the germline V gene, CDR1 is SGHNT and CDR2 is YYREEE (reference sequence). V was pared by 4 bases and J by 2 bases, with 10 bases of the junction left unmatched. The CDR3 runs 16 residues. The CDR3 region has the DNA TGTGCCAGCAGCCCACCTCCGGGACAGTCCACAGATACGCAGTATTTT. Its translation: CASSPPPGQSTDTQYF.

The genes are TRBV6-2 or TRBV6-3 and TRBJ2-5; D ambiguous. This CDR3 has 13 amino acids. The germline V gene has CDR1 MNHEY and CDR2 SVGEGT. Trimming removed 5 bases at V and 2 bases at J, with 9 bases between. CDR3 sequence (DNA): TGTGCCAGCAGTGTGCGCGTGCAAGAGACCCAGTACTTC. It yields the protein CASSVRVQETQYF.

The genes are TRBV24-1 and TRBJ2-2; the match to TRBD2 covers 8 bases. This CDR3 has 16 amino acids. Germline-derived CDR1 and CDR2 are KGHDR and SFDVKD. V lost 3 bases, J lost 7 bases, and 9 bases stayed unmatched. The CDR3 protein is CATSDPSGGPHGELFF. Written as DNA, the CDR3 is TGTGCCACCAGTGATCCCTCGGGGGGGCCTCACGGGGAGCTGTTTTTT.

The chain recombines TRBV3-1 with TRBJ2-3; TRBD2 aligns across 13 bases. J gave up 6 bases and V 1 base, and 4 bases lay outside the gene matches. This CDR3 spans 16 amino acids. The V gene's germline CDR1 is LGHDT and CDR2 YNNKEL (reference sequence). The CDR3 bases are TGTGCCAGCAGCCAAGGACTAGCGGGGGGCGAGGATACGCAGTATTTT. This codes for CASSQGLAGGEDTQYF.

This clonotype was detected only once. This chain connects TRBV28 to TRBJ1-4, with D possibly matching TRBD1 (6 bases). Germline lookup yields CDR1 MDHEN and CDR2 SYDVKM. The CDR3 totals 15 residues. Trimming pared 3 bases from V and 8 bases from J, leaving 16 bases between. This chain's CDR3 is CASSFSTGLGEKLFF. The CDR3 nucleotides read TGTGCCAGCAGTTTTTCTACAGGGCTTGGAGAAAAACTGTTTTTT.

This chain links TRBV5-1 with TRBJ1-6; D is possibly TRBD1 (5 bases). This CDR3 spans 15 amino acids. V dropped 0 bases and J dropped 9 bases, with 13 bases sitting between them. Germline CDR1 SGHRS, CDR2 YFSETQ. The CDR3 coding sequence is TGCGCCAGCAGCTTGGGGGGGAGCCAGAGTTCACCCCTCCACTTT. Its protein product is CASSLGGSQSSPLHF.

The sample holds one count of this clonotype. The rearrangement uses TRBV11-2 and TRBJ1-1; a weak D match, TRBD1 (5 bases). The CDR3 sequence is 14 residues long. Per the germline V gene, CDR1 is SGHAT and CDR2 is FQNNGV. V lost 2 bases, J lost 7 bases, and 14 bases lay in between. The CDR3, as DNA: TGTGCCAGCAGCTTAACAGGTTTAAGCGGTGAAGCTTTCTTT. It is translated as CASSLTGLSGEAFF.

This clonotype is a singleton in its sample. V is TRBV10-3 and J is TRBJ1-2, with D maybe TRBD1 (6 bases). The CDR3 is 14 amino acids. Germline lookup yields CDR1 ENHRY and CDR2 SYGVKD. The V gene lost 1 base and the J gene lost 8 bases, with 14 bases spanning the gap. The CDR3 region is CAISELTGLGGYTF. CDR3 coding DNA: TGTGCCATCAGTGAGTTGACAGGACTCGGGGGCTACACCTTC.

The CDR3 here is CAVPAGTSGTFTGELFF. CDR3 sequence (DNA): TGTGCCGTACCGGCAGGGACTAGCGGAACTTTCACCGGGGAGCTGTTTTTT. The chain employs TRBV12-3 or TRBV12-4 and TRBJ2-2; 11 bases align to TRBD2. This CDR3 region has 17 residues. The ends lost 11 bases at V and 4 bases at J; junction bases unmatched: 15.

This clonotype appeared a single time. One end of the junction fails to match germline, which may point to a read error. The rearrangement joins TRBV18 to TRBJ1-2; TRBD1 might be the D (5 bases). Looked up from germline, CDR1 is KGHSH and CDR2 is LQKENI. There are 10 residues in the CDR3. DNA of the CDR3: TGTGCCAGCTCACCAAGTGGGACGGCCTTC. Protein: CASSPSGTAF.

The chain recombines TRBV3-1 with TRBJ2-5; 8 nucleotides agree with TRBD2. Germline assignment: CDR1 LGHDT and CDR2 YNNKEL (reference sequence). The CDR3 is made up of 15 amino acids. V lost 2 bases, J lost 5 bases, and 7 bases stayed unmatched. In DNA, the CDR3 is TGTGCCAGCAGCCAACTTCCGGGACTAGAGGAGACCCAGTACTTC. Amino acid sequence: CASSQLPGLEETQYF.

The chain has TRBV10-3 and TRBJ2-5; 9 bases fit TRBD2. The ends lost 4 bases at V and 4 bases at J; junction bases unmatched: 10. The germline V gene encodes CDR1 ENHRY and CDR2 SYGVKD. The CDR3 consists of 16 residues. The CDR3 DNA follows: TGTGCCATCAGTGGGGGTAGCGGGGGCGGAGGAGAGACCCAGTACTTC. Protein: CAISGGSGGGGETQYF.

The chain is built from TRBV11-2 and TRBJ1-6, with D uncertain. Trimming stripped 5 bases from V and 3 bases from J, with 26 bases between. Germline V gene data show CDR1 as SGHAT and CDR2 as FQNNGV. The CDR3 runs to 20 residues. Written as DNA, the CDR3 is TGTGCCAGCAGCCCTAAAACGAGGACGTCCGAATTAATCTATAATTCACCCCTCCACTTT. Encoded protein: CASSPKTRTSELIYNSPLHF.

The V call is TRBV6-1, the J call TRBJ2-5; 8 nucleotides line up with TRBD2. CDR1 and CDR2 (germline): MNHNS, SASEGT. After removal of 3 bases from V and 5 bases from J, the junction contained 5 bases not matched to a gene. CDR3 length equals 14 residues. Here the CDR3 reads CASSDGGAGETQYF. The DNA for the CDR3 is TGTGCCAGCAGTGACGGGGGGGCCGGGGAGACCCAGTACTTC.

The chain carries TRBV3-1 and TRBJ2-7, with TRBD1 identical over 7 bases. The CDR3 spans 16 residues. V lost 0 bases and J lost 0; bases outside the gene matches: 5. Germline-derived CDR1 and CDR2 are LGHDT and YNNKEL (reference sequence). The CDR3 is CASSQDLGQLSYEQYF. The CDR3 nucleotides read TGTGCCAGCAGCCAAGATCTGGGACAGCTCTCCTACGAGCAGTACTTC.

CDR3 nucleotides: TGTGCCAGCAGTTCGACAGGGTGGGGGACCTACGAGCAGTACTTC. Translated: CASSSTGWGTYEQYF. The chain has TRBV27 and TRBJ2-7, with 7 bases fitting TRBD1. The CDR3 has 15 residues. J lost 2 bases, V lost 4 bases, and 8 bases had no gene match. Per germline, CDR1 MNHEY and CDR2 SMNVEV (reference sequence).

The chain combines TRBV4-1 with TRBJ1-4; D not certain. There are 16 residues in the CDR3. Germline CDR1 reads MGHRA; CDR2 reads YSYEKL. V was trimmed by 1 base and J by 4 bases, leaving 13 bases between them. The chain's CDR3 is CASSQVDQPNNEKLFF. In nucleotides, the CDR3 is TGCGCCAGCAGCCAAGTGGACCAGCCAAATAATGAAAAACTGTTTTTT.

V and J are TRBV3-1 and TRBJ2-1; 7 bases are a match to TRBD1. This CDR3 has 13 residues. The ends lost 5 bases at V and 9 bases at J; junction bases unmatched: 7. CDR1 is LGHDT, CDR2 YNNKEL, per germline (reference sequence). The DNA for the CDR3 is TGTGCCAGCAGCAGACAGGGTTTGGGTGAGCAGTTCTTC. Its translation is CASSRQGLGEQFF.

The chain combines TRBV9 with TRBJ2-5, with 7 bases identical to TRBD1. Trimming cost V 5 bases and J 5 bases; bases outside gene matches: 12. The CDR3 extends over 15 amino acids. The germline CDR1 and CDR2 sequences are SGDLS and YYNGEE. The CDR3 DNA follows: TGTGCCAGCAGTCAAATGGCGACAGGGCGGGAGACCCAGTACTTC. Protein product: CASSQMATGRETQYF.

The V and J genes are TRBV7-9 and TRBJ1-2; the match to TRBD1 covers 9 bases. Per the germline V gene, CDR1 is SEHNR and CDR2 is FQNEAQ (reference sequence). The V gene end was trimmed by 4 bases and the J gene end by 3 bases; junction bases not matched to a gene: 12. The CDR3 contains 17 residues. In DNA form, the CDR3 reads TGTGCCAGCAGCTCCCCGGGAAGGACAGGGGCGGACTATGGCTACACCTTC. Translated: CASSSPGRTGADYGYTF.

This rearrangement joins TRBV14 to TRBJ2-7; 10 nucleotides agree with TRBD1. The V segment lost 0 bases and the J segment 2 bases; nucleotides outside the gene matches: 7. The CDR3 is 17 residues long. Germline V gene lookup returns CDR1 SGHDN and CDR2 FVKESK. The CDR3 coding sequence is TGTGCCAGCAGCCAAGATTTAGACAGGGGGCTCCCCTACGAGCAGTACTTC. It translates to CASSQDLDRGLPYEQYF.

This sequence joins TRBV12-3 or TRBV12-4 and TRBJ1-5; D is perhaps TRBD1 (6 bases). The CDR3 sequence is 14 residues long. Trimming removed 2 bases from V and 1 base from J, with 6 bases in between. CDR3 sequence (DNA): TGTGCCAGCAGTTTACAGGGGAGCAATCAGCCCCAGCATTTT. It is translated as CASSLQGSNQPQHF.

This clonotype showed up just once. This chain joins TRBV6-2 or TRBV6-3 and TRBJ2-1; TRBD2 aligns across 8 bases. V dropped 6 bases and J dropped 2; count of bases not matched to a gene: 6. This CDR3 comprises 15 residues. The germline CDR1 and CDR2 sequences are MNHEY and SVGEGT. The CDR3 sequence is CASSLTSVPYNEQFF. CDR3 DNA: TGTGCCAGCAGCTTGACTAGCGTCCCCTACAATGAGCAGTTCTTC.

V and J are TRBV7-2 and TRBJ2-5, with 12 bases lining up with TRBD2. Germline assignment: CDR1 SGHTA and CDR2 FQGNSA. The V and J ends lost 1 base and 9 bases, in that order; junction bases with no gene match: 3. The CDR3 is made up of 14 amino acids. The CDR3 sequence is CASSLGLAGGAQYF. The CDR3 nucleotides are TGTGCCAGCAGCTTAGGGCTAGCGGGGGGGGCCCAGTACTTC.